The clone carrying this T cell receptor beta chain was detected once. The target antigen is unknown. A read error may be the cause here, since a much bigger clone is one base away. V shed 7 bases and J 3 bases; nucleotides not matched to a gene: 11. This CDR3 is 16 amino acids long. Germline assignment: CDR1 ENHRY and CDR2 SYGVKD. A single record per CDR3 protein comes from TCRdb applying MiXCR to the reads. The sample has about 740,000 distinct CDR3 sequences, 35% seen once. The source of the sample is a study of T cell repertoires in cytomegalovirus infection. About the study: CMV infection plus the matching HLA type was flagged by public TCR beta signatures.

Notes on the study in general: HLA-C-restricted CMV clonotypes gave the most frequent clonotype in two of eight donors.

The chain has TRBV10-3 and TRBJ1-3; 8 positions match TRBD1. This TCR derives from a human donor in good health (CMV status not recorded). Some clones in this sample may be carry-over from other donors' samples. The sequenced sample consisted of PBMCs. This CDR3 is CAIIKHLTGDGNTIYF. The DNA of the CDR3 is TGTGCCATCATAAAGCATTTGACAGGGGATGGAAACACCATATATTTT.